This T cell receptor beta chain was found in a study of cytotoxic CD8 clonotypes in ibrutinib-treated CLL. TCRdb keeps only in-frame clones here, not all; method: immunoSEQ multiplex PCR. The data hold 250,000 to 350,000 clones, with roughly three quarters observed a single time. V gave up 7 bases and J gave up 6 bases, with 7 bases separating them. The CDR3 length is 10 residues. CDR1 and CDR2 from the germline V gene are SEHNR and FQNEAQ (reference sequence). This clone was picked up a small number of times. This sample comprised PBMCs, obtained at disease progression, from a patient treated with ibrutinib. The V call is TRBV7-9, the J call TRBJ2-7; D not resolved. The sequence was collected from a human donor with chronic lymphocytic leukemia. CDR3 region: CASILGEQYF. For the CDR3, the DNA is TGTGCCAGCATCCTGGGCGAGCAGTACTTC.